The sequence of this T cell receptor (beta chain) was determined in a study of patients and donors after allogeneic stem cell transplantation. TCRdb called the RT-PCR reads again in MiXCR, with one record for every CDR3 protein. The data show 15,000 to 20,000 distinct CDR3 sequences, with under 35% seen just once and 36% held by the top ten. This clonotype was detected only a few times. The CDR3 covers 15 residues. Trimming shortened V by 6 bases and J by 7 bases, and 16 bases separated the two germline ends. Per germline, CDR1 ENHRY and CDR2 SYGVKD. The genes are TRBV10-3 and TRBJ1-6, with D perhaps TRBD1 (6 bases). The material sequenced was blood, either unsorted or a sorted T cell fraction (not recorded which). This TCR derives from a human donor who was either an allogeneic HSCT recipient or a stem cell or donor lymphocyte infusion donor (not recorded which). It is not recorded whose cells these are; they may come from a transplant donor. The CDR3 spells CAISVVGGENSPLHF. The CDR3 nucleotides are TGTGCCATCAGCGTCGTTGGGGGCGAAAATTCACCCCTCCACTTT.